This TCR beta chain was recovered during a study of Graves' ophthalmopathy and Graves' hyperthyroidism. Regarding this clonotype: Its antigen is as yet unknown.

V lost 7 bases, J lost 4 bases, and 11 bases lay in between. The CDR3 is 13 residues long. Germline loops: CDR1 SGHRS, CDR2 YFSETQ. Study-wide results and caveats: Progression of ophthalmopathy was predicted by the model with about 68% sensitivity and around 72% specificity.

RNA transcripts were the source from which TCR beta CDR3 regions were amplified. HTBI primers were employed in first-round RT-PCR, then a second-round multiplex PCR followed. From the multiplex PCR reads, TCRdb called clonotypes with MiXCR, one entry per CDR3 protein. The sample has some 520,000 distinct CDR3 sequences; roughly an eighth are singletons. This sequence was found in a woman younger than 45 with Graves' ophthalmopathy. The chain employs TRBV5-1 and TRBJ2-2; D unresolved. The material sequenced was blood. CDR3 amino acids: CASAQAGTGELFF. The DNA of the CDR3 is TGCGCCAGCGCCCAGGCAGGCACCGGGGAGCTGTTTTTT.